This TCR beta chain was sequenced for a study of blood T cell repertoires in COVID-19. This clone was picked up a small number of times. CDR3 length equals 14 residues. Looked up from germline, CDR1 is SGHRS and CDR2 is YFSETQ. Between the trimmed V and J ends, which lost 4 bases and 8 bases, there was a span of 15 bases. Authors' processing steps: Scientists estimated how many nucleated cells there were by amplifying reference gene primers. Sequencing used immunoSEQ multiplex PCR; TCRdb keeps in-frame clones, though not all of them. V, J and clone size are taken as reported in that table, and D and trimming were inferred from the DNA itself. The table includes some 200,000 clones, approximately 90% detected once.

The specimen sequenced was peripheral blood. This chain uses TRBV5-1 with TRBJ1-4; TRBD1 might be the D (5 bases). The origin of this receptor is a man between 50 and 59 years old with acute or convalescent COVID-19. The CDR3 loop reads CASSPGQVGEKLFF. DNA for the CDR3: TGCGCCAGCAGCCCAGGACAAGTCGGGGAAAAACTGTTTTTT.